The 7 T cell receptor beta chains listed next were all sequenced from one sample in a study of blood T cell repertoires in COVID-19. Measured with immunoSEQ multiplex PCR; TCRdb has only the in-frame clones, and not every one. The repertoire has 150,000 to 200,000 clones, roughly 86% of them found once; the top ten carry roughly 7%. Sequencing was done on a sample of peripheral blood. The receptors were sampled from an elderly woman in a cohort sampled during active or convalescent COVID-19.

The chain recombines TRBV10-3 with TRBJ1-6, with a possible D match to TRBD1 (5 bases). Between the trimmed V and J ends, which lost 2 bases and 10 bases, there was a span of 12 bases. The CDR3 covers 14 residues. Germline V gives CDR1 ENHRY, CDR2 SYGVKD. The CDR3 protein is CAISEAGGGSPLHF. CDR3 nucleotides: TGTGCCATCAGTGAGGCGGGGGGAGGGTCACCCCTCCACTTT.

This chain uses TRBV6-5 with TRBJ1-1; a possible D gene is TRBD1 (5 bases). V was shortened by 6 bases and J by 1 base, with 9 bases between the two germline ends. This CDR3 region has 13 residues. Germline assignment: CDR1 MNHEY and CDR2 SVGAGI. The CDR3 nucleotides read TGTGCCAGCAGCGCCAGGGAGAACACTGAAGCTTTCTTT. Translating gives CASSARENTEAFF.

The chain uses TRBV6-6 and TRBJ2-3; a weak D match, TRBD1 (8 bases). Trimming removed 2 bases from V and 1 base from J, with 13 bases in between. The length of the CDR3 is 16 residues. The germline V gene encodes CDR1 MNHNY and CDR2 SVGAGI (reference sequence). The CDR3 DNA reads TGTGCCAGCAGTTACCAAACAGGGGGGGGCACAGATACGCAGTATTTT. Its translation is CASSYQTGGGTDTQYF.

In this sample, this clone turned up a few times. The CDR3 DNA reads as TGTGCCACCCCCCGGTTTCCCCACGAGCAGTACGTC. Its translation: CATPRFPHEQYV. This chain connects TRBV19 to TRBJ2-7, with no clear D. Trimming pared 10 bases from V and 5 bases from J, leaving 15 bases between. CDR1 and CDR2 (germline): LNHDA, SQIVND (reference sequence). The CDR3 runs to 12 residues.

The genes are TRBV19 and TRBJ1-5; D ambiguous. V gave up 4 bases and J gave up 4 bases, with 8 bases separating them. This CDR3 contains 13 residues. Germline-derived CDR1 and CDR2 are LNHDA and SQIVND (reference sequence). The CDR3 region is CASSSGPNQPQHF. DNA for the CDR3: TGTGCCAGTAGTAGCGGTCCGAATCAGCCCCAGCATTTT.

This sequence joins TRBV27 and TRBJ1-2; D gene ambiguous. Germline V gives CDR1 MNHEY, CDR2 SMNVEV (reference sequence). V gave up 3 bases and J gave up 4 bases, with 9 bases separating them. The CDR3 has 13 amino acids. CDR3 sequence reads: CASSFDGFYGYTF. CDR3 sequence (DNA): TGTGCCAGCAGTTTCGACGGGTTCTATGGCTACACCTTC.

V usage is TRBV6-2 or TRBV6-3 and J usage is TRBJ2-7, with a tentative D call TRBD2 (5 bases). CDR1 is MNHEY, CDR2 SVGEGT, per germline. The CDR3 spans 15 residues. The V gene lost 4 bases and the J gene lost 5 bases, with 18 bases spanning the gap. The CDR3 DNA is TGTGCCAGCAGTTCCCCCGACTACCTCATCCACGAGCAGTACTTC. Amino acid sequence: CASSSPDYLIHEQYF.